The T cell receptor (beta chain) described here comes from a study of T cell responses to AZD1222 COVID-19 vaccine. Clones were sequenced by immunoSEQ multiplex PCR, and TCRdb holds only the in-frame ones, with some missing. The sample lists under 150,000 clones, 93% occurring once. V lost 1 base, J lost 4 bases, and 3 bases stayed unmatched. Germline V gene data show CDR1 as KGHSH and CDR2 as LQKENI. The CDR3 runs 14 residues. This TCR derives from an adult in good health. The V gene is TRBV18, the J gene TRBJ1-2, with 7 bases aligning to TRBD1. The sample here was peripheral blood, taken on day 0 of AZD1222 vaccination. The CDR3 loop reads CASSPRGQPYGYTF. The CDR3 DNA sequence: TGTGCCAGCTCACCACGGGGACAGCCCTATGGCTACACCTTC.